Below, one T cell receptor beta chain is given with its context. Its target is unknown. CDR1 and CDR2 (germline): SQVTM, ANQGSEA. CDR3 size: 14 residues. After removal of 3 bases from V and 2 bases from J, the junction contained 6 bases not matched to a gene. A multiplex PCR was run with 60 Vbeta primers and 13 Jbeta primers. Measured with immunoSEQ multiplex PCR; TCRdb has only the in-frame clones, and not every one. The table shows 40,000 or so clones, with roughly four fifths occurring only once. The data are from a study of cytomegalovirus exposure and HLA in healthy donors. On the study more broadly: Earlier results showed 117 million unique TCR beta sequences derived from about 179 million T cells. Notes on the study in general: A later analysis associated 15,000 or so TCR beta sequences with HLA alleles at a 0.05 false discovery rate.

The receptor's source is a woman aged 30 to 39 in good health and CMV-seropositive. The chain employs TRBV29-1 and TRBJ2-5, with TRBD1 matching 7 bases. Sequencing input: PBMCs. In nucleotides, the CDR3 is TGCAGCGTTGACAGGGGGATGGGGCAAGAGACCCAGTACTTC. Its protein is CSVDRGMGQETQYF.